Below, 29 T cell receptor beta chains from the same sample are listed, as sequenced in a study of molecular identifiers for immune sequencing clone quantification. One entry per CDR3 protein, called by TCRdb with MiXCR from the PCR reads. Of about 100,000 distinct CDR3 sequences detected, under 40% appear once; the ten largest clones hold 4% to 5%. Source material: naive CD8+ T cells from blood, with Jurkat cell RNA spiked in. As for subset: FACS-sorted CD8+CD4-CCR7+CD45RA+ naive T cells. Receptor source: a human donor in good health. Some libraries in this study had Jurkat cell RNA spiked in.

This clonotype was seen at least ten times. V is TRBV9 and J is TRBJ2-7; the match to TRBD1 covers 8 bases. The V segment lost 0 bases and the J segment 7 bases; nucleotides outside the gene matches: 9. This CDR3 is built from 15 residues. The germline V gene has CDR1 SGDLS and CDR2 YYNGEE. The CDR3 reads CASSVVGQGPVEQYF. The DNA for the CDR3 is TGTGCCAGCAGCGTAGTAGGACAGGGTCCGGTAGAGCAGTACTTC.

This clonotype has only a few counts. This sequence joins TRBV27 and TRBJ2-2; TRBD1 might be the D (5 bases). V was cut by 5 bases and J by 6 bases, with 16 bases left in between. The CDR3 contains 15 residues. From germline, CDR1 is MNHEY and CDR2 SMNVEV (reference sequence). CDR3 in DNA: TGTGCCAGCAGTCTGGACACGGTTCGAGCCGGGGAGCTGTTTTTT. This encodes CASSLDTVRAGELFF.

This clonotype occurred a few times. The chain uses TRBV28 and TRBJ2-7; D is unclear. Trimming stripped 1 base from V and 2 bases from J, with 6 bases between. The CDR3 totals 13 residues. Germline V gene sequence: CDR1 MDHEN, CDR2 SYDVKM. CDR3 region: CASSLFPTYEQYF. In DNA, the CDR3 is TGTGCCAGCAGTTTATTTCCCACCTACGAGCAGTACTTC.

The chain recombines TRBV7-9 with TRBJ2-5; D is perhaps TRBD1 or TRBD2 (5 bases each). V shed 3 bases and J shed 5 bases, with 16 bases lying between them. Germline CDR1 is SEHNR and CDR2 is FQNEAQ (reference sequence). CDR3 size: 15 residues. The CDR3: CASSFSSGLHETQYF. The DNA for the CDR3 is TGTGCCAGCAGCTTTTCTTCGGGGCTCCACGAGACCCAGTACTTC. Filled out from reference TRBV7-9 and TRBJ2-5, the complete variable domain reads DTGVSQNPRHKITKRGQNVTFRCDPISEHNRLYWYRQTLGQGPEFLTYFQNEAQLEKSRLLSDRFSAERPKGSFSTLEIQRTEQGDSAMYLCASSFSSGLHETQYFGPGTRLLVL.

The chain links TRBV29-1 to TRBJ2-1, with 7 nucleotides matching TRBD2. Germline V gene data show CDR1 as SQVTM and CDR2 as ANQGSEA. V trimming: 6 bases; J trimming: 9 bases; junction bases outside the gene matches: 5. The CDR3 totals 11 residues. This chain's CDR3 is CSVPTGGEQFF. Here the CDR3 DNA reads TGCAGCGTACCGACGGGGGGTGAGCAGTTCTTC.

CDR3 coding DNA: TGTGCCAGCAGTTATTCTACCTACTACGAGCAGTACTTC. Its protein product is CASSYSTYYEQYF. This sequence joins TRBV2 and TRBJ2-7, with unresolved D. Per germline, CDR1 SNHLY and CDR2 FYNNEI. This CDR3 region has 13 residues. V was clipped by 5 bases and J by 3 bases, with 11 bases between them.

On this clonotype itself: A much larger clonotype is one base distant, so this may be a read error. This chain links TRBV28 with TRBJ1-5, with 9 bases lining up with TRBD1. CDR1 MDHEN and CDR2 SYDVKM come from the germline V gene. The CDR3 runs to 15 residues. CDR3 nucleotides: TGTGCCAGCAGAAAGGACAGGGGAGGCAATCAGCCCCGGCATTTT. Protein sequence: CASRKDRGGNQPRHF.

This clonotype was recorded a few times. This sequence joins TRBV7-7 and TRBJ2-2; D call uncertain. Germline loops: CDR1 SSHAT, CDR2 FNYEAQ (reference sequence). The CDR3 runs 15 residues. Trimming took off 0 bases at V and 5 bases at J, with 10 bases between the two ends. CDR3 region: CASSLATGSTGELFF. The DNA for the CDR3 is TGTGCCAGCAGCTTAGCAACCGGCTCAACCGGGGAGCTGTTTTTT.

The genes are TRBV12-3 or TRBV12-4 and TRBJ1-1; no reliable D call. CDR3 size: 15 residues. V was trimmed by 3 bases and J by 0 bases, leaving 11 bases between them. In nucleotides, the CDR3 is TGTGCCAGCAGTTTTTTTAGCTACATGAACACTGAAGCTTTCTTT. Its translation: CASSFFSYMNTEAFF.

The table lists this clonotype with a few counts. The genes are TRBV2 and TRBJ1-1, with D unresolved. This CDR3 is 14 amino acids long. CDR1 is SNHLY and CDR2 is FYNNEI in the germline V gene. The ends were cut back, 7 bases at V and 0 bases at J, with 12 bases in the middle. CDR3: CASIPRGLNTEAFF. The CDR3 nucleotides read TGTGCCAGCATACCCCGAGGGTTGAACACTGAAGCTTTCTTT.

In its sample, this clonotype was seen many times. The chain couples TRBV28 to TRBJ2-7; D unclear. V was trimmed by 8 bases and J by 2 bases, leaving 16 bases between them. The CDR3 is 14 residues long. The V gene's germline CDR1 is MDHEN and CDR2 SYDVKM. This chain's CDR3 is CASVLVGGTYEQYF. The CDR3 DNA follows: TGTGCCAGCGTCCTGGTGGGCGGCACCTACGAGCAGTACTTC.

The J gene is TRBJ2-1, the V gene TRBV4-3; 7 nucleotides agree with TRBD2. Germline V gene data show CDR1 as LGHNA and CDR2 as YSLEER. The CDR3 runs to 17 residues. The V and J ends lost 2 bases and 8 bases, in that order; junction bases with no gene match: 15. CDR3 DNA: TGCGCCAGCAGCCAAAAACTAGCGCATAGGGTGCAGGATGAGCAGTTCTTC. Translation: CASSQKLAHRVQDEQFF.

The chain links TRBV27 to TRBJ2-2; perhaps TRBD1 as D (5 bases). V dropped 9 bases and J dropped 3 bases, with 11 bases sitting between them. The V gene's germline CDR1 is MNHEY and CDR2 SMNVEV (reference sequence). This CDR3 has 13 amino acids. The CDR3 here is CASCQGHTGELFF. In DNA, the CDR3 is TGTGCCAGTTGCCAGGGTCACACCGGGGAGCTGTTTTTT.

With regard to this clonotype: One end of the junction varies from germline; a read error may be responsible. V gene TRBV28 combines with J gene TRBJ2-3; D is possibly TRBD2 (5 bases). CDR1 and CDR2 from the germline V gene are MDHEN and SYDVKM. This CDR3 spans 13 amino acids. CDR3 DNA sequence: TGTGCCGGCATAAAGCGGCCCACAGCTACGCAGTATTTT. Its protein is CAGIKRPTATQYF. The whole variable domain, filled in from reference TRBV28 and TRBJ2-3, reads DVKVTQSSRYLVKRTGEKVFLECVQDMDHENMFWYRQDPGLGLRLIYFSYDVKMKEKGDIPEGYSVSREKKERFSLILESASTNQTSMYLCAGIKRPTATQYFGPGTRLTVL.

J is TRBJ2-7 and V is TRBV4-2, with 12 nucleotides matching TRBD2. The CDR3 extends over 15 amino acids. CDR1 is LGHNA, CDR2 YNFKEQ, per germline. After removal of 4 bases from V and 3 bases from J, the junction contained 4 bases not matched to a gene. The CDR3 here is CASSPGLAGDYEQYF. CDR3 in DNA: TGTGCCAGCAGCCCGGGACTAGCGGGCGACTACGAGCAGTACTTC.

In its sample, this clonotype was seen a few times. This sequence joins TRBV18 and TRBJ1-1, with D uncertain. Germline loops: CDR1 KGHSH, CDR2 LQKENI. This CDR3 contains 16 residues. Trimming cost V 4 bases and J 3 bases, with 18 bases left between them. The CDR3 reads CASSLTSPGLHTEAFF. DNA of the CDR3: TGTGCCAGCTCACTCACTTCCCCTGGTCTCCACACTGAAGCTTTCTTT.

As regards this clonotype: This may be a read error: a much more frequent sequence differs by one nucleotide. The chain employs TRBV12-3 or TRBV12-4 and TRBJ2-2; 12 bases fit TRBD2. CDR3 length: 16 residues. The CDR3 bases are TGTGCCAGCAGGGAAACTAGCGGGAGGATCACCGGGGAGCTGTTATTT. It yields the protein CASRETSGRITGELLF.

This clonotype was seen only a few times. The gene calls are TRBV11-2 and TRBJ2-3; no clear D. The V gene's germline CDR1 is SGHAT and CDR2 FQNNGV. Between the trimmed V and J ends, which lost 0 bases and 5 bases, there was a span of 6 bases. The CDR3 spans 13 residues. The CDR3 loop reads CASSLEVKDTQYF. The CDR3 bases are TGTGCCAGCAGCTTAGAAGTGAAAGATACGCAGTATTTT.

At least ten counts were recorded for this clonotype. This rearrangement joins TRBV21-1 to TRBJ2-6; TRBD1, the table's D call, was not compared with the DNA. TRBV21-1 corresponds to a pseudogene. There are 21 residues in the CDR3. CDR3 loop: CASSKPSDRGRTDSGANVLTF. As DNA, the CDR3 is TGTGCCAGCAGCAAACCCTCCGACAGGGGGCGAACCGACTCTGGGGCCAACGTCCTGACTTTC.

A remark on this clonotype: The CDR3 does not close with the conserved phenylalanine or tryptophan, likely indicating a read error. It is unclear where the CDR3 begins or ends on the DNA, so no DNA is shown, and the CDR3 is as TCRdb lists it. The chain employs TRBV5-5 and TRBJ2-7; TRBD2 reflects the table's D call only, with no check against the DNA. Ends included, the CDR3 has 14 residues. Germline assignment: CDR1 SGHKS and CDR2 YYEKEE (reference sequence). The CDR3 sequence: CASSLVGEAYEQDL.

Only one count was recorded for this clonotype. A much bigger clone sits one base away, suggesting this may be a read error. The chain joins TRBV12-3 or TRBV12-4 to TRBJ1-4, with TRBD1 as a possible D gene (5 bases). The CDR3 is made up of 15 amino acids. CDR3 region: CASKPGGATNEELFF. The CDR3 nucleotides read TGTGCCAGCAAACCCGGCGGGGCAACTAATGAAGAACTGTTTTTT.

The CDR3: CASSSHGGSGEQYF. In nucleotides, the CDR3 is TGCGCCAGCAGCTCCCACGGCGGATCCGGCGAGCAGTACTTC. The chain carries TRBV4-3 and TRBJ2-7; D is unclear. Germline loops: CDR1 LGHNA, CDR2 YSLEER. Between the trimmed V and J ends, which lost 5 bases and 6 bases, there was a span of 17 bases. The length of the CDR3 is 14 residues.

This clonotype was counted only a few times. The rearrangement uses TRBV28 and TRBJ2-7; D not certain. CDR1 and CDR2 (germline): MDHEN, SYDVKM. CDR3 length equals 17 residues. Trimming took 5 bases from V and 3 from J, leaving 23 bases between them. The CDR3: CASSNLPPRSAFYEQYF. CDR3 in DNA: TGTGCCAGCAGTAACTTACCTCCTCGTTCAGCCTTCTACGAGCAGTACTTC. Complete variable domain (other parts from reference TRBV28 and TRBJ2-7): DVKVTQSSRYLVKRTGEKVFLECVQDMDHENMFWYRQDPGLGLRLIYFSYDVKMKEKGDIPEGYSVSREKKERFSLILESASTNQTSMYLCASSNLPPRSAFYEQYFGPGTRLTVT.

This clonotype was recorded at least ten times. This chain uses TRBV4-1 with TRBJ2-1; the D is unclear. This CDR3 is built from 12 residues. Germline lookup yields CDR1 MGHRA and CDR2 YSYEKL. The V and J ends lost 0 bases and 7 bases respectively, with 4 bases between them. The CDR3 here is CASSQDRNEQFF. The CDR3 nucleotides read TGCGCCAGCAGCCAAGACAGGAATGAGCAGTTCTTC.

The chain recombines TRBV4-2 with TRBJ2-7; TRBD1 is a possible D gene (7 bases). The CDR3 has 16 amino acids. The V and J ends lost 2 bases and 6 bases respectively, with 20 bases between them. Germline V lookup: CDR1 LGHNA, CDR2 YNFKEQ. CDR3 protein: CASSQTPSGGSPEQYF. DNA of the CDR3: TGTGCCAGCAGCCAAACACCCTCAGGGGGGAGCCCCGAGCAGTACTTC.

This clonotype was seen a handful of times. This chain joins TRBV4-2 and TRBJ2-2; TRBD2 aligns across 9 bases. The CDR3 runs 19 residues. After removal of 3 bases from V and 2 bases from J, the junction contained 13 bases not matched to a gene. From germline, CDR1 is LGHNA and CDR2 YNFKEQ. CDR3 in amino acids: CASSQAVGGRGINTGELFF. As DNA, the CDR3 is TGTGCCAGCAGCCAGGCAGTGGGCGGGAGGGGAATAAACACCGGGGAGCTGTTTTTT.

This clonotype was seen ten or more times. The chain is built from TRBV19 and TRBJ1-1; the D gene is possibly TRBD1 (6 bases). The CDR3 spans 14 residues. Deletions cut 1 base from V and 7 bases from J, with 13 bases between. Germline values: CDR1 LNHDA, CDR2 SQIVND (reference sequence). The CDR3 DNA reads TGTGCCAGTAGTATAGCCCCGGGGGCGGTTGAAGCTTTCTTT. This codes for CASSIAPGAVEAFF.

As to this clonotype: A read error is likely, as this CDR3 ends without the conserved phenylalanine or tryptophan. Because the CDR3's place on the DNA is in doubt, the DNA is left out and the CDR3 is given as listed by TCRdb. V and J are TRBV28 and TRBJ2-7; no check of the table's D call, TRBD2, against the DNA was made. Per the germline V gene, CDR1 is MDHEN and CDR2 is SYDVKM. 10 amino acids form the CDR3, both terminal residues included. CDR3 sequence: CASLRDYYYL.

This clonotype was observed a handful of times. V is TRBV2 and J is TRBJ2-5; 9 bases are shared with TRBD1. V trimming: 8 bases; J trimming: 2 bases; junction bases outside the gene matches: 12. The CDR3 covers 16 residues. The germline V gene encodes CDR1 SNHLY and CDR2 FYNNEI. The CDR3 DNA reads as TGTGCCAGCTTCTTCAACCGGGACAGGGCTCAAGAGACCCAGTACTTC. This gives the protein CASFFNRDRAQETQYF.